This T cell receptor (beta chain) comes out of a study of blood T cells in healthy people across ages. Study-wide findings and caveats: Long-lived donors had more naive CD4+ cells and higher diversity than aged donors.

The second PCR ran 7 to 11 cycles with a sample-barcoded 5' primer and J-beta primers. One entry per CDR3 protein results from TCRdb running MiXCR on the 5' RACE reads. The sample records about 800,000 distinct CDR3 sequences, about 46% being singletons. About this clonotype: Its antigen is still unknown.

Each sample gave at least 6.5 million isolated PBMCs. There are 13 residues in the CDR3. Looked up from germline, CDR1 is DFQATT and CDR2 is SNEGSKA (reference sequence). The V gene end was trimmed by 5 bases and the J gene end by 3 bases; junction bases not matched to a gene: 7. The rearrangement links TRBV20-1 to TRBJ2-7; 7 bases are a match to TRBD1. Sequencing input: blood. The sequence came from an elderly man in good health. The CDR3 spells CSALTQGDYEQYF. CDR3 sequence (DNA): TGCAGTGCTTTAACGCAGGGGGACTACGAGCAGTACTTC.